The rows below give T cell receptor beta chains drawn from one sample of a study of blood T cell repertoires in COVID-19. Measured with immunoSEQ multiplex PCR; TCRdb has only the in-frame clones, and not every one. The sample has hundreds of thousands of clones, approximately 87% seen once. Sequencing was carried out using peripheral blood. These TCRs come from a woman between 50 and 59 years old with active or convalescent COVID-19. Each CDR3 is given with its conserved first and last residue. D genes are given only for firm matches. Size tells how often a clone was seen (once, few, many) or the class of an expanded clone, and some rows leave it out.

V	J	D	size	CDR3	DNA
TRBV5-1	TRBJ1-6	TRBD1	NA	CASKAGTGAKRGSPLHF	TGCGCCAGCAAGGCCGGGACAGGGGCCAAGAGGGGTTCACCCCTCCACTTT
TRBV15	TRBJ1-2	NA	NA	CATSRDPGVGYGYTF	TGTGCCACCAGCAGAGATCCCGGGGTAGGGTATGGCTACACCTTC
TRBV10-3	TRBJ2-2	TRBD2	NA	CAISRGGPGGELFF	TGTGCCATCAGTCGGGGGGGGCCCGGCGGGGAGCTGTTTTTT
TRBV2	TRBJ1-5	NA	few	CASGHGLEQPQHF	TGTGCCAGCGGACATGGGCTTGAACAGCCCCAGCATTTT
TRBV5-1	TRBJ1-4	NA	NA	CASVSSPGLNEKLFF	TGCGCCAGCGTCTCTTCCCCGGGTCTTAATGAAAAACTGTTTTTT
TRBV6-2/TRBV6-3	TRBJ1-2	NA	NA	CASSYRPGERNTPYVYGYTF	TGTGCCAGCAGTTATCGGCCAGGGGAACGCAATACCCCTTATGTCTATGGCTACACCTTC
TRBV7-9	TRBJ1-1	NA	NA	CASSISGTFTGMNTEAFF	TGTGCCAGCAGCATTAGCGGGACTTTTACAGGAATGAACACTGAAGCTTTCTTT
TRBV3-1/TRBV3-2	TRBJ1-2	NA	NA	CASSQAAGGPYGYTF	TGTGCCAGCAGCCAAGCGGCAGGAGGACCCTATGGCTACACCTTC
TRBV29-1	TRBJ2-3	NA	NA	CSVDRGGASTQYF	TGCAGCGTTGATAGAGGGGGGGCTTCAACGCAGTATTTT
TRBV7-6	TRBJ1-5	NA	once	CASSLARDQPQHF	TGTGCCAGCAGCTTAGCGAGAGATCAGCCCCAGCATTTT
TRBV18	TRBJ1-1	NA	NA	CASSPWRQLAEAFF	TGTGCCAGCTCACCGTGGCGACAGCTAGCTGAAGCTTTCTTT
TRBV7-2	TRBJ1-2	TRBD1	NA	CASSSPGQGYFSDGYTF	TGTGCCAGCAGTTCTCCGGGACAGGGCTATTTCAGTGATGGCTACACCTTC
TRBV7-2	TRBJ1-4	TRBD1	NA	CASSSGQGNEKLFF	TGTGCCAGCAGCTCGGGACAGGGGAACGAAAAACTGTTTTTT
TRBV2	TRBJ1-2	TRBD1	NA	CASSVAGGFYGYTF	TGTGCCAGCAGTGTGGCAGGGGGCTTCTATGGCTACACCTTC
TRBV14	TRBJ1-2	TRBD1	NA	CASWDRDAPLNYGYTF	TGTGCCAGCTGGGACAGAGACGCACCTCTTAACTATGGCTACACCTTC
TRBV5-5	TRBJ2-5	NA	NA	CASSFPTGNLGTQYF	TGTGCCAGCAGCTTCCCTACAGGGAACCTAGGGACCCAGTACTTC
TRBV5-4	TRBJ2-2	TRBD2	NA	CASSRVSGSRDTGELFF	TGTGCCAGCAGTAGGGTTAGCGGGAGTCGGGACACCGGGGAGCTGTTTTTT
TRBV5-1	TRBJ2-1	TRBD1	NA	CASSLGQGVWYNEQFF	TGCGCCAGCAGCTTGGGACAGGGTGTTTGGTACAATGAGCAGTTCTTC
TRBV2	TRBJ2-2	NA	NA	CASSDGRGRYSGELFF	TGTGCCAGCAGTGATGGCCGGGGGAGGTACTCCGGGGAGCTGTTTTTT
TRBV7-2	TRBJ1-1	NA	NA	CASSPGQNTEAFF	TGTGCCAGCAGCCCGGGACAGAACACTGAAGCTTTCTTT
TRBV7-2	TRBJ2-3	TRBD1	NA	CASSLVDRAITDTQYF	TGTGCCAGCAGCTTAGTGGACAGGGCAATCACAGATACGCAGTATTTT
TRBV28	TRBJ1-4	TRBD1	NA	CASSFSWGQNPEKLFF	TGTGCCAGCAGCTTCTCGTGGGGACAGAACCCTGAAAAACTGTTTTTT
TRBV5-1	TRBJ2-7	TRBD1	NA	CASRPGQGLGEQYF	TGCGCCAGCAGACCCGGACAGGGTCTAGGGGAGCAGTACTTC
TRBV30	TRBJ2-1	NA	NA	CAWSQVQNEQFF	TGTGCCTGGAGCCAGGTCCAGAATGAGCAGTTCTTC
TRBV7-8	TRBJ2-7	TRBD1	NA	CASSPNRRGQGLAEQYF	TGTGCCAGCAGCCCCAACCGGCGGGGACAGGGCCTTGCCGAGCAGTACTTC
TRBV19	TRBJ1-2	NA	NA	CAILTGKSGYTF	TGTGCCATCCTAACAGGGAAGAGCGGCTACACCTTC
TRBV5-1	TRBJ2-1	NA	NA	CASSLAAVPRNEQFF	TGCGCCAGCAGCTTGGCAGCTGTACCGCGGAATGAGCAGTTCTTC
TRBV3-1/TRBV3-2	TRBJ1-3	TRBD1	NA	CASSRGQGSGNTIYF	TGTGCCAGCAGCCGGGGACAGGGGTCGGGAAACACCATATATTTT
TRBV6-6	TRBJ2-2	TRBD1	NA	CASSHPGQGRATGELFF	TGTGCCAGCAGTCACCCGGGACAGGGGAGGGCCACCGGGGAGCTGTTTTTT
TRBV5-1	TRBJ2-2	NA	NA	CASSLQAQGNTGELFF	TGCGCCAGCAGCTTGCAAGCCCAGGGGAACACCGGGGAGCTGTTTTTT
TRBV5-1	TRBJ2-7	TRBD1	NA	CASSLNPGQGAYEQYF	TGCGCCAGCAGCTTGAACCCGGGACAGGGGGCCTACGAGCAGTACTTC
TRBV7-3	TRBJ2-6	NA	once	CASSLSGGVPSGANVLTF	TGTGCCAGCAGCTTAAGCGGCGGGGTTCCCTCTGGGGCCAACGTCCTGACTTTC
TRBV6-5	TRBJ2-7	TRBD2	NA	CASSLTSGGFNEQYF	TGTGCCAGCAGTTTGACTAGCGGGGGTTTCAACGAGCAGTACTTC
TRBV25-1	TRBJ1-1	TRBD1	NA	CASSDYRGNTEAFF	TGTGCCAGCAGCGATTACAGGGGGAACACTGAAGCTTTCTTT
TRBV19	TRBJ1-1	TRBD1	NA	CASSIGRQGNTEAFF	TGTGCCAGTAGTATAGGAAGACAGGGAAACACTGAAGCTTTCTTT
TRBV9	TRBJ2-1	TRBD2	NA	CASSRTSGYNEQFF	TGTGCCAGCAGCCGGACTAGCGGTTACAATGAGCAGTTCTTC
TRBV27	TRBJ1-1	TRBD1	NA	CASSLRGQGSPTEAFF	TGTGCCAGCAGCTTGAGGGGACAGGGAAGCCCCACTGAAGCTTTCTTT
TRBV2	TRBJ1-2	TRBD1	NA	CASRASGQTYGYTF	TGTGCCAGCAGAGCATCGGGACAGACCTATGGCTACACCTTC